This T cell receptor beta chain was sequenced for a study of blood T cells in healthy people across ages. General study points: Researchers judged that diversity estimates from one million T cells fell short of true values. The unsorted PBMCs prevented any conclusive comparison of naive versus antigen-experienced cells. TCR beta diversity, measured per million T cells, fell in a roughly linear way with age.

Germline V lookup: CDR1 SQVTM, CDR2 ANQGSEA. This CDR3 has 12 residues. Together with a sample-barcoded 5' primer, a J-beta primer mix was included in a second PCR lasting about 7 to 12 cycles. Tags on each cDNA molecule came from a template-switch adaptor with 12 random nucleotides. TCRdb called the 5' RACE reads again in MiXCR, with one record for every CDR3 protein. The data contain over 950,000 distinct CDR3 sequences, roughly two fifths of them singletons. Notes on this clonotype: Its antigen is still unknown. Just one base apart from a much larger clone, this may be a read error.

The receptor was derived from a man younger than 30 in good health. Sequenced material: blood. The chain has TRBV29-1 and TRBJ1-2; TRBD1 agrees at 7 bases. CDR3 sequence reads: CCVTDREYGYTF. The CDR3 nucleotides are TGCTGCGTTACCGACAGGGAGTATGGCTACACCTTC.